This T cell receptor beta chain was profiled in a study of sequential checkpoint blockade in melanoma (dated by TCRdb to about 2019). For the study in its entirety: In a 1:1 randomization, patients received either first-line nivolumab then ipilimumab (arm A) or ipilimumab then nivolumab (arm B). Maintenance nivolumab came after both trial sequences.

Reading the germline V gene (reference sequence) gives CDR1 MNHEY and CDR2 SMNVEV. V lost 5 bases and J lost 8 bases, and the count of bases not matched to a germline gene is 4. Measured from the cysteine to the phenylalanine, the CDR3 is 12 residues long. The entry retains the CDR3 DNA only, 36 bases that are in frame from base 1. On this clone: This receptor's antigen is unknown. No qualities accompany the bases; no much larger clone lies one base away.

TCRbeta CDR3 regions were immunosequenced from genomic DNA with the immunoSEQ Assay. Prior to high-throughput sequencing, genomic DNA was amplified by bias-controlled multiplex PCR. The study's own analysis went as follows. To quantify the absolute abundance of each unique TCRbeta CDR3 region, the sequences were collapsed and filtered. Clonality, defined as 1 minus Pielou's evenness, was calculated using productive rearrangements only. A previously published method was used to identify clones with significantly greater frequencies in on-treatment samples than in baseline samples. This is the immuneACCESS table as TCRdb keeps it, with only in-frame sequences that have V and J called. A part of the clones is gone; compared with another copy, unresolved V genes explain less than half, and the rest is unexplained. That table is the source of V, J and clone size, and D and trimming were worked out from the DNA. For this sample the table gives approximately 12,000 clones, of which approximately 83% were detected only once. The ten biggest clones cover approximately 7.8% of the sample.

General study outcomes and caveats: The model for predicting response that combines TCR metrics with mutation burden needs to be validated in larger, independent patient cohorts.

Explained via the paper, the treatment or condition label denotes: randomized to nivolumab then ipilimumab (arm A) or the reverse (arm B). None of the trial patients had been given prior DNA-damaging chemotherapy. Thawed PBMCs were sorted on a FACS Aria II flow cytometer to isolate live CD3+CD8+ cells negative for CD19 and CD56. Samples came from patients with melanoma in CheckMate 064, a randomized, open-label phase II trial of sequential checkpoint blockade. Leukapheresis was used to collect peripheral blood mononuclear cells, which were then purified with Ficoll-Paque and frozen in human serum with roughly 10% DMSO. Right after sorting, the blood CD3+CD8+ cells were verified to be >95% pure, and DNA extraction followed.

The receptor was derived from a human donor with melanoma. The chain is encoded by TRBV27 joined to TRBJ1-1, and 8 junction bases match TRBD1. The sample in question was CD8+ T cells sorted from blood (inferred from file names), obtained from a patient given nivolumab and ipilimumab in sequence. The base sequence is TGTGCCAGCAGTCAGACAGGGGAGGAAGCTTTCTTT. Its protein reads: CASSQTGEEAFF.